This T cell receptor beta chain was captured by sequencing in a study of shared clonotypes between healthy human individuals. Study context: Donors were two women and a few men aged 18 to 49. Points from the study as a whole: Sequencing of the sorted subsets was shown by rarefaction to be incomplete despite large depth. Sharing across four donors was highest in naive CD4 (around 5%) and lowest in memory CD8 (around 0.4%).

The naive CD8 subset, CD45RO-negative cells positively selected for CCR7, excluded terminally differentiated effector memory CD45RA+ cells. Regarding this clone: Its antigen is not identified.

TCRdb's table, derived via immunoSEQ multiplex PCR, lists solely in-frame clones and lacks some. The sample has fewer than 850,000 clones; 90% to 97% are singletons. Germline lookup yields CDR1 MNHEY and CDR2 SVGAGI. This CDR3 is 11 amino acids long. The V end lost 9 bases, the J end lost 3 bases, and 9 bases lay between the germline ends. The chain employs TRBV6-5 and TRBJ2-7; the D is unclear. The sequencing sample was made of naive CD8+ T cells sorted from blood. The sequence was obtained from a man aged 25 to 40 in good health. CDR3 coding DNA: TGTGCCAGTGAGATGGGCTACGAGCAGTACTTC. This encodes CASEMGYEQYF.